The clone carrying this T cell receptor (beta chain) was seen repeatedly, ten times or more. Its antigen is still unknown. The data belong to a study of T cell repertoires in cytomegalovirus infection. Turning to the study itself: CMV infection together with matching HLA type was indicated by public TCR beta signatures. Study results and caveats: Clonotypes of TCR beta that were HLA-C-restricted and CMV-specific dominated the ex vivo response. Summed frequency of public TCR beta families distinguished CMV carriers with the relevant HLA.

The CDR3 totals 15 residues. Germline assignment: CDR1 SQVTM and CDR2 ANQGSEA. TCRdb ran MiXCR on the reads and lists one entry per CDR3 protein. The data hold approximately 150,000 distinct CDR3 sequences, with 17% observed a single time. The specimen sequenced was CD8+ T cells from PBMCs. This TCR was sampled from a human donor in good health (CMV status not recorded). Some clones in this sample may be carry-over from other donors' samples. The rearrangement links TRBV29-1 to TRBJ1-5; 9 positions match TRBD1. CDR3 in amino acids: CSADLRTGVGQPQHF. CDR3 bases: TGCAGTGCTGACCTCAGGACAGGGGTGGGTCAGCCCCAGCATTTT.